Following are 16 T cell receptor beta chains from one sample sequenced in a study of T-cell reconstitution after alpha-beta-depleted transplantation in children. TCRbeta library construction was performed incorporating unique molecular identifiers. TCRdb reprocessed the PCR reads via MiXCR and lists one record per CDR3 protein. The sample lists under 450,000 distinct CDR3 sequences, around 16% occurring once. The sample consisted of PBMCs, mostly from graft donor cells, taken 360 days after TCRalphabeta/CD19-depleted stem cell transplant. These receptors came from a boy under two years old who had a stem cell transplant for Wiskott-Aldrich syndrome, so the T cells may come from the graft donor.

The chain has TRBV3-1 and TRBJ2-2; the D is unclear. The CDR3 totals 13 residues. Germline V gives CDR1 LGHDT, CDR2 YNNKEL (reference sequence). V shed 1 base and J shed 6 bases, with 6 bases lying between them. CDR3 amino acids: CASSQVAPGELFF. CDR3 DNA sequence: TGTGCCAGCAGCCAAGTAGCCCCCGGGGAGCTGTTTTTT.

This clonotype occurred a few times. This chain links TRBV20-1 with TRBJ2-3; D gene unclear. Germline CDR1 reads DFQATT; CDR2 reads SNEGSKA (reference sequence). Between the trimmed V and J ends, which lost 5 bases and 0 bases, there was a span of 12 bases. This CDR3 contains 14 residues. CDR3 sequence (DNA): TGCAGTGCTGCCCCGGTCAGTAGCACAGATACGCAGTATTTT. Protein sequence: CSAAPVSSTDTQYF.

The genes are TRBV29-1 and TRBJ1-2, with 8 positions matching TRBD1. Germline lookup yields CDR1 SQVTM and CDR2 ANQGSEA. The CDR3 is 13 amino acids. The junction had 9 bases not matched to a gene; V was cut back by 4 bases and J by 8 bases. CDR3 bases: TGCAGCGTTGGGATCGGACAGGGTAACGGCTACACCTTC. This encodes CSVGIGQGNGYTF.

This clonotype was detected only a few times. V and J are TRBV7-9 and TRBJ2-7; the D gene is possibly TRBD1 (6 bases). The CDR3 is 16 amino acids. Trimming removed 5 bases at V and 0 bases at J, with 17 bases between. Looked up from germline, CDR1 is SEHNR and CDR2 is FQNEAQ (reference sequence). In nucleotides, the CDR3 is TGTGCCAGCAGCCCCCGGACAGTTCTTGGCTCCTACGAGCAGTACTTC. It specifies CASSPRTVLGSYEQYF.

The chain has TRBV5-1 and TRBJ2-1; 14 bases fit TRBD2. V lost 4 bases to trimming and J lost 8 bases; unmatched junction nucleotides: 8. CDR3 size: 16 residues. Germline CDR1 reads SGHRS; CDR2 reads YFSETQ. Written as DNA, the CDR3 is TGCGCCAGCAGCCGCGGACTAGCGGGGGGCCGATATGAGCAGTTCTTC. Encoded protein: CASSRGLAGGRYEQFF.

This chain uses TRBV7-2 with TRBJ2-1; D is perhaps TRBD1 or TRBD2 (6 bases each). The germline V and J ends were trimmed by 2 bases and 8 bases, with 10 bases remaining between them. Germline CDR1 SGHTA, CDR2 FQGNSA. CDR3 length: 13 residues. The CDR3 DNA follows: TGTGCCAGCAGCTTAACCGGGGGCTATGAGCAGTTCTTC. This gives the protein CASSLTGGYEQFF.

This clonotype was found a few times. The chain couples TRBV11-2 to TRBJ2-4; D remains unclear. This CDR3 contains 16 residues. The V end lost 3 bases, the J end lost 0 bases, and 12 bases lay between the germline ends. Germline CDR1 is SGHAT and CDR2 is FQNNGV. The CDR3 is CASSFLRYRAKNIQYF. The CDR3, as DNA: TGTGCCAGCAGCTTCCTCAGGTACCGAGCCAAAAACATTCAGTACTTC.

The chain employs TRBV10-3 and TRBJ2-3, with D perhaps being TRBD1 or TRBD2 (6 bases each). CDR3 length equals 14 residues. V dropped 3 bases and J dropped 3 bases, with 10 bases sitting between them. In germline, CDR1 is ENHRY, CDR2 SYGVKD. CDR3 sequence (DNA): TGTGCCATCAGTGAAGGGGGGAGGACAGATACGCAGTATTTT. Protein product: CAISEGGRTDTQYF.

This clonotype was counted only a few times. The V call is TRBV12-3 or TRBV12-4, the J call TRBJ2-5; D might be TRBD2 (6 bases). The CDR3 is 16 amino acids. V lost 7 bases and J 3 bases, leaving 21 bases between the germline ends. The CDR3 here is CASTQFGKGGKETQYF. Here the CDR3 DNA reads TGTGCCAGCACCCAATTTGGGAAGGGAGGAAAAGAGACCCAGTACTTC.

The chain recombines TRBV21-1 with TRBJ2-7. TRBV21-1 is given as a pseudogene. This CDR3 has 14 residues. Here the CDR3 reads CASSKETRSYEQYF. The DNA of the CDR3 is TGTGCCAGCAGCAAAGAAACTAGATCCTACGAGCAGTACTTC.

This chain links TRBV4-1 with TRBJ2-2, with 10 bases aligning to TRBD1. CDR1 is MGHRA and CDR2 is YSYEKL in the germline V gene. J lost 4 bases, V lost 0 bases, and 8 bases had no gene match. CDR3 length: 18 amino acids. CDR3 protein: CASSQDREGQGSTGELFF. Here the CDR3 DNA reads TGCGCCAGCAGCCAAGACCGGGAGGGACAGGGGAGCACCGGGGAGCTGTTTTTT.

This rearrangement joins TRBV6-5 to TRBJ2-2; unclear D gene. The CDR3 spans 15 residues. From germline, CDR1 is MNHEY and CDR2 SVGAGI. The ends were cut back, 1 base at V and 3 bases at J, with 9 bases in the middle. Here the CDR3 reads CASSYYRPDTGELFF. CDR3 DNA: TGTGCCAGCAGTTACTACAGACCCGACACCGGGGAGCTGTTTTTT.

The chain is built from TRBV5-1 and TRBJ2-2; no reliable D call. Trimming stripped 0 bases from V and 5 bases from J, with 8 bases between. The CDR3 has 14 residues. Germline CDR1 and CDR2: SGHRS and YFSETQ. CDR3 residues: CASSLVETTGELFF. The CDR3 bases are TGCGCCAGCAGCTTGGTAGAGACGACCGGGGAGCTGTTTTTT.

This chain connects TRBV5-8 to TRBJ2-5, with 13 bases identical to TRBD2. This CDR3 is 18 amino acids long. The V and J ends lost 2 bases and 2 bases, in that order; junction bases with no gene match: 9. Germline-derived CDR1 and CDR2 are SGHTS and YDEGEE. The DNA of the CDR3 is TGTGCCAGCAGCTTTAGGACTAGCGGGAGTGGGAAACAAGAGACCCAGTACTTC. This gives the protein CASSFRTSGSGKQETQYF.

This clonotype was counted only a few times. This rearrangement joins TRBV20-1 to TRBJ2-1; 7 bases are shared with TRBD1. CDR1 and CDR2 from the germline V gene are DFQATT and SNEGSKA (reference sequence). Trimming took 7 bases from V and 6 from J; bases not matched to a gene: 9. The CDR3 extends over 13 amino acids. In DNA form, the CDR3 reads TGCAGTGGGAAGAGACAGGGTACCAATGAGCAGTTCTTC. It is translated as CSGKRQGTNEQFF.

The chain uses TRBV20-1 and TRBJ2-1, with 14 bases that match TRBD2. The junction had 4 bases not matched to a gene; V was cut back by 6 bases and J by 6 bases. This CDR3 region has 14 residues. Germline assignment: CDR1 DFQATT and CDR2 SNEGSKA (reference sequence). The CDR3 bases are TGCAGTGCCAGACTAGCGGGAGGGGGCAATGAGCAGTTCTTC. Protein sequence: CSARLAGGGNEQFF.